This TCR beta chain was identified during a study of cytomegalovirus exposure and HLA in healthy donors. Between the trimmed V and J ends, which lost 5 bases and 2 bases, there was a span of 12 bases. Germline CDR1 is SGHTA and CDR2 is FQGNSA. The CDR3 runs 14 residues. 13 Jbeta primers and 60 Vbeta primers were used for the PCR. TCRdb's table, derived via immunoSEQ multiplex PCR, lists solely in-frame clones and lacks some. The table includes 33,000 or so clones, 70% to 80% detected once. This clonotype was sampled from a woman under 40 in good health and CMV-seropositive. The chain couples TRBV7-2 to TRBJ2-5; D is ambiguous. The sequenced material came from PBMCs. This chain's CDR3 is CASSASQAQETQYF. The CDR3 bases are TGTGCCAGCAGCGCCTCCCAGGCGCAAGAGACCCAGTACTTC.